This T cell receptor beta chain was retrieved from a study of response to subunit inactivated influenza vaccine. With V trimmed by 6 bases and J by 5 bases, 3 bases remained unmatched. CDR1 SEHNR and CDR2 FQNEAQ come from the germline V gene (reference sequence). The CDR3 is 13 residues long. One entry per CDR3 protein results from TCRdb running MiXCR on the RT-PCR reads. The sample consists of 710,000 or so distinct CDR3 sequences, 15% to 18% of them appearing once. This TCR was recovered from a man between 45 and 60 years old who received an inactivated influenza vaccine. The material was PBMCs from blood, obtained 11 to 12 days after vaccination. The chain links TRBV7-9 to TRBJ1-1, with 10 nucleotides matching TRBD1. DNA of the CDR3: TGTGCCAGCAGGCGGGACAGGGGAACTGAAGCTTTCTTT. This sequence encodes CASRRDRGTEAFF.